These 14 T cell receptor beta chains share one sample of origin, sequenced in a study of shared clonotypes between healthy human individuals. Generated by immunoSEQ multiplex PCR, the TCRdb table keeps only in-frame clones and is missing some. The sample consists of approximately 2.5 million clones, over 85% of them appearing once. The sequencing input was naive CD4+ T cells from PBMCs. The sample's subset: CD45RA+ positively selected. The receptors shown here come from a man younger than 35 in good health. Some clones in this sample may be carry-over from other donors' samples.

The chain couples TRBV7-9 to TRBJ2-3; TRBD2 aligns across 8 bases. With 5 bases clipped from V and 2 bases from J, the junction kept 12 bases outside the gene matches. Germline V lookup: CDR1 SEHNR, CDR2 FQNEAQ (reference sequence). The CDR3 is 17 residues long. CDR3 protein: CASSPHRLASHTDTQYF. In DNA form, the CDR3 reads TGTGCCAGCAGCCCCCACAGACTAGCGAGTCACACAGATACGCAGTATTTT.

The chain has TRBV18 and TRBJ2-3; D is unresolved. Trimming stripped 1 base from V and 7 bases from J, with 9 bases between. Germline V gene data show CDR1 as KGHSH and CDR2 as LQKENI. The CDR3 runs to 13 residues. The CDR3 reads CASSPRMANTQYF. CDR3 DNA: TGTGCCAGCTCACCACGGATGGCGAATACGCAGTATTTT.

As concerns this clone: This CDR3 fails to terminate in the conserved phenylalanine or tryptophan, so it likely reflects a read error. The DNA is left out, because the CDR3 cannot be placed on it with certainty; the CDR3 is given as TCRdb lists it. The chain is built from TRBV7-7 and TRBJ2-3; TRBD2, the table's D call, was not compared with the DNA. Germline V CDR1 and CDR2: SSHAT, FNYEAQ (reference sequence). Termini included, the CDR3 measures 10 amino acids. The CDR3 sequence: CASSWREPHG.

Remarks on this clone: Other DNA sequences of this sample code for an identical CDR3. This chain connects TRBV18 to TRBJ2-1, with D tentatively TRBD1 (5 bases). Per germline, CDR1 KGHSH and CDR2 LQKENI. V gave up 0 bases and J gave up 9 bases, with 9 bases separating them. CDR3 length: 13 amino acids. The CDR3 reads CASSPPGRGEQFF. The CDR3 DNA reads TGTGCCAGCTCACCACCGGGGCGTGGTGAGCAGTTCTTC.

The chain joins TRBV21-1 to TRBJ1-3. TRBV21-1 is described as a pseudogene. This CDR3 has 13 residues. Here the CDR3 reads CASRDSAGNTIYF. The DNA of the CDR3 is TGTGCCAGCAGGGATTCTGCGGGAAACACCATATATTTT.

This chain links TRBV7-3 with TRBJ2-1; D uncertain. This CDR3 contains 15 residues. CDR1 and CDR2 (germline): SGHTA, FQGTGA. V shed 0 bases and J shed 0 bases, with 6 bases lying between them. CDR3 nucleotides: TGTGCCAGCAGCTTAACAACTAACTCCTACAATGAGCAGTTCTTC. The encoded protein is CASSLTTNSYNEQFF.

This clone showed up just once. This sequence joins TRBV7-2 and TRBJ1-3; a weak D match, TRBD1 (6 bases). With 1 base removed from V and 4 bases from J, the gap between germline ends came to 14 bases. CDR3 length equals 16 residues. CDR1 is SGHTA, CDR2 FQGNSA, per germline. The CDR3 region is CASSLGGLAGGNTIYF. The CDR3 DNA follows: TGTGCCAGCAGCTTAGGGGGGCTGGCGGGAGGAAACACCATATATTTT. Drawing the rest from reference TRBV7-2 and TRBJ1-3, the complete variable domain is GAGVSQSPSNKVTEKGKDVELRCDPISGHTALYWYRQSLGQGLEFLIYFQGNSAPDKSGLPSDRFSAERTGGSVSTLTIQRTQQEDSAVYLCASSLGGLAGGNTIYFGEGSWLTVV.

The V gene is TRBV7-2, the J gene TRBJ2-7; a weak D match, TRBD1 (8 bases). The CDR3 is 14 amino acids. CDR1 and CDR2 (germline): SGHTA, FQGNSA. Trimming took off 0 bases at V and 6 bases at J, with 12 bases between the two ends. The CDR3 DNA reads TGTGCCAGCAGCTTAGCTTACAGGGGGGGCGAGCAGTACTTC. It codes for CASSLAYRGGEQYF.

This clone was recorded once. Here the CDR3 DNA reads TGCGCCAGCAGCAGTGGGGGAATACCCGGGGCCCATGGCTACACCTTC. Its translation is CASSSGGIPGAHGYTF. The rearrangement uses TRBV5-1 and TRBJ1-2; D is possibly TRBD1 (5 bases). V lost 4 bases and J lost 6, with 22 bases in between. CDR3 length: 16 amino acids. Germline CDR1 is SGHRS and CDR2 is YFSETQ.

The chain recombines TRBV9 with TRBJ1-3, with 8 bases identical to TRBD1. Per germline, CDR1 SGDLS and CDR2 YYNGEE. The V and J ends lost 0 bases and 4 bases, in that order; junction bases with no gene match: 0. The CDR3 spans 14 residues. CDR3 bases: TGTGCCAGCAGCGTAGGGGACAGGGGAAACACCATATATTTT. As protein: CASSVGDRGNTIYF.

This rearrangement joins TRBV7-8 to TRBJ1-1; the D is unclear. CDR3 length: 15 residues. V dropped 5 bases and J dropped 3 bases, with 16 bases sitting between them. Germline assignment: CDR1 SGHVS and CDR2 FQNEAQ. CDR3 protein: CASSPQPRRDTEAFF. CDR3 DNA sequence: TGTGCCAGCAGCCCCCAGCCCCGTCGGGACACTGAAGCTTTCTTT.

The rearrangement links TRBV28 to TRBJ2-7; unclear D gene. The V gene's germline CDR1 is MDHEN and CDR2 SYDVKM. V was trimmed by 1 base and J by 3 bases, leaving 22 bases between them. The CDR3 extends over 18 amino acids. Here the CDR3 DNA reads TGTGCCAGCAGTTTATCCGTCGGGCGGCAAAACACGAACTACGAGCAGTACTTC. Protein product: CASSLSVGRQNTNYEQYF.

The CDR3 reads CASIQPLGQLSGQPQHF. The CDR3 coding sequence is TGTGCCAGCATCCAACCCCTTGGACAGCTCTCTGGTCAGCCCCAGCATTTT. This rearrangement joins TRBV28 to TRBJ1-5, with D tentatively TRBD1 (6 bases). The CDR3 totals 17 residues. Trimming took 7 bases from V and 6 from J, leaving 25 bases between them. CDR1 and CDR2 from the germline V gene are MDHEN and SYDVKM.

The chain is built from TRBV7-3 and TRBJ1-5; D unclear. Trimming took 4 bases from V and 4 from J, leaving 11 bases between them. The CDR3 extends over 14 amino acids. Germline V lookup: CDR1 SGHTA, CDR2 FQGTGA. The CDR3 reads CASSSPARNQPQHF. The CDR3 DNA follows: TGTGCCAGCAGCTCCCCAGCGAGGAATCAGCCCCAGCATTTT.